The T cell receptor (beta chain) under discussion was sequenced for a study of cytomegalovirus exposure and HLA in healthy donors. The study's findings and limits: That first-cohort TCR clusters tended to co-occur in the 130 or so validation repertoires was found in a later analysis.

In this sample, this clone turned up once. Its antigen is still unknown. The CDR3 contains 14 residues. The germline V and J ends were trimmed by 0 bases and 10 bases, with 13 bases remaining between them. The germline gives CDR1 SGHDT, CDR2 YYEEEE. Measured with immunoSEQ multiplex PCR; TCRdb has only the in-frame clones, and not every one. The sample has around 150,000 clones, 89% seen once. The sequence was obtained from a woman aged 18-35 years in good health and CMV-seropositive. The sequencing input was PBMCs. This chain links TRBV5-6 with TRBJ1-4; tentatively, D is TRBD1 (6 bases). In DNA, the CDR3 is TGTGCCAGCAGCTTGGAAAACAGGGACGGAAAACTGTTTTTT. It specifies CASSLENRDGKLFF.